The TCR beta chain described here comes from a study of blood T cells in healthy people across ages (dated by TCRdb to the mid-2010s). For the wider study: In model experiments, roughly one uniquely barcoded TCR beta cDNA molecule per two T cells was captured by template switching. The study analyzed two additional independent replicas of 1 million unique cDNA reads from the same blood draw for two donors, one aged 18 to 29 and one aged 80 or older. The donors were divided into four age groups: young (average around 15 years), middle-aged (approximately 39), aged (roughly 66) and long-lived (82). Age-related changes in TCR beta repertoire diversity were measured in the study by deep sequencing normalized with unique cDNA molecular identifiers. To avoid experimental bias, donors of different ages were randomly spread across the sequencing lanes. Paper-wide results and their limitations: Estimates of total diversity from one million sequenced T cells were regarded as lower bounds and underestimates. Since profiling was done on bulk unsorted PBMCs, naive and antigen-experienced compartments could not be conclusively compared. Observed TCR beta diversity correlated strongly with the percentage of naive T cells measured by flow cytometry. As age increased, observed TCR beta diversity per million T cells dropped in a roughly linear way, and a significant reduction was already evident by age around 41. Compared with the aged group, more naive CD4+ T cells, fewer expanded clones and increased TCR diversity were shown by the long-lived group, suggesting age selection. Because donor CMV infection status was unknown, age-related changes in expanded clonotypes were potentially confounded.

The roughly 39 donors, aged about 6 to 90 years, were systemically healthy Caucasian individuals from Russia. Ten milliliters of peripheral blood were drawn from each donor into EDTA-treated Vacutainer tubes. Ficoll-Paque density-gradient centrifugation was used to isolate PBMCs, with at least 7 million obtained per sample. Total RNA was extracted from PBMCs with Trizol reagent, with at least 6 micrograms obtained per sample. Naive CD45RAhigh/CD27high T cell percentages were measured by flow cytometry on a PBMC aliquot from every donor. This clonotype came up a few times. Its cognate antigen has yet to be identified. No per-base quality is available; no much larger clone lies one base away. CDR1 is given as SGHAT and CDR2 as FQNNGV, both from the germline V gene. V is clipped by 6 bases and J by 7 bases, and the sequence between their germline boundaries is 20 bases long. There are 15 amino acids in the CDR3, from cysteine to phenylalanine inclusive. Kept here is only the CDR3 DNA, which spans 45 bases and is read in frame from base 1.

Library preparation used 5' RACE. TCRdb shows the sequencer as Illumina HiSeq 2500. The second PCR ran for roughly 6 to 11 cycles and used a J-beta primer mix along with a sample-barcoded 5' primer. A template-switch 5' adaptor carrying 12 random nucleotides introduced a unique molecular identifier onto each TCR beta cDNA molecule. Each sample yielded at least 3 million CDR3-containing paired-end reads. First-strand cDNA was synthesized from all RNA with the Mint cDNA synthesis kit, primed by a TRBC-specific oligonucleotide. After uracil-DNA glycosylase treatment, a first 18-cycle PCR used universal primers M1SS and BC2_uni_R on all cDNA. The authors processed their data as follows. For normalization, 1 million high-quality reads were randomly selected from each sample, with every read carrying a distinct molecular identifier. Reads with shared molecular identifiers were discarded instead of being binned into consensus sequences. MiTCR, with a Q25 quality threshold and the strictest error-elimination algorithm, was used for CDR3 identification, clonotype clustering and error correction. A nonparametric unseen species model using Euler transformation provided a lower-bound estimate of total TCR beta diversity. TCRdb reprocessing: public reads trimmed at Q25 with fastp, clones called with MiXCR, in-frame beta chains kept. Identical CDR3 proteins give one entry, which carries the most common genes and DNA. The V and J calls and clone size are TCRdb's, not the authors'. Counted in this sample were 1.5 million to 1.8 million distinct CDR3 sequences; under 55% of them appeared once. Of the sample, over 3.5% falls within the top ten clones.

Sequenced input: blood. The chain employs TRBV11-2 and TRBJ2-3, with the D gene tentatively TRBD1 or TRBD2, based on 5 matching bases in each. The clonotype comes from a woman under 30 in good health. CDR3 sequence: CASSPFPRDEYTQYF. The DNA sequence is given as TGTGCCAGCAGTCCATTCCCCAGGGACGAGTATACGCAGTATTTT. The variable domain in full, with residues beyond the CDR3 obtained from the reference TRBV11-2 and TRBJ2-3 genes, is EAGVAQSPRYKIIEKRQSVAFWCNPISGHATLYWYQQILGQGPKLLIQFQNNGVVDDSQLPKDRFSAERLKGVDSTLKIQPAKLEDSAVYLCASSPFPRDEYTQYFGPGTRLTVL.